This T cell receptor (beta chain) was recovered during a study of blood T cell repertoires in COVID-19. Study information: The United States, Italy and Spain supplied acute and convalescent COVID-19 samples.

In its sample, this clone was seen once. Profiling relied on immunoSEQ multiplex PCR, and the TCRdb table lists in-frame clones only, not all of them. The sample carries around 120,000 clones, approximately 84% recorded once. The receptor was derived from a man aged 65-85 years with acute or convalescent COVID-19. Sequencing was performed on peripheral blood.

The CDR3 reads CASSRLAHTGELFF. In DNA, the CDR3 is TGTGCCAGCAGCCGACTGGCCCACACCGGGGAGCTGTTTTTT. The chain employs TRBV3-1 (or the pseudogene TRBV3-2) and TRBJ2-2; D not certain. The germline V gene encodes CDR1 LGHDT and CDR2 YNNKEL (reference sequence). CDR3 length: 14 amino acids. V was shortened by 4 bases and J by 3 bases, with 9 bases between the two germline ends.